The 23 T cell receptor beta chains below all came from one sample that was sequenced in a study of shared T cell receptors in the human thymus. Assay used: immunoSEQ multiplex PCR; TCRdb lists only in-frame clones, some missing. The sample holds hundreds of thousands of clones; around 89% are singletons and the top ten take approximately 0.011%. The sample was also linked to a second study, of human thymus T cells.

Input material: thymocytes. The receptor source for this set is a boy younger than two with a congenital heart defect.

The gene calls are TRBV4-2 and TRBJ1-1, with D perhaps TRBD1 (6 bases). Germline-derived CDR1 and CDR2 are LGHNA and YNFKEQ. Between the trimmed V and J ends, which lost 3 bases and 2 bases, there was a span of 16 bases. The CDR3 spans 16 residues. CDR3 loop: CASSQVSKQGNTEAFF. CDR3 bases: TGTGCCAGCAGCCAGGTCTCGAAACAGGGCAACACTGAAGCTTTCTTT.

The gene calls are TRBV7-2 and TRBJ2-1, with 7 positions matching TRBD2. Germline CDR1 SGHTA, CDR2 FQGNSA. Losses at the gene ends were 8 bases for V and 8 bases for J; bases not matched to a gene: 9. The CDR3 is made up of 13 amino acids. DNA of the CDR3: TGTGCCAGCGAACCACTAGCGACGGATGAGCAGTTCTTC. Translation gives CASEPLATDEQFF.

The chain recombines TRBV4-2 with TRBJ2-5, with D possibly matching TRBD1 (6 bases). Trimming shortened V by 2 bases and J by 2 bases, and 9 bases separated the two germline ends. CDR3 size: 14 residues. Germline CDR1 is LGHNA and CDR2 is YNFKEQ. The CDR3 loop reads CASSQKGTQETQYF. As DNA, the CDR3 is TGTGCCAGCAGCCAAAAGGGGACACAAGAGACCCAGTACTTC.

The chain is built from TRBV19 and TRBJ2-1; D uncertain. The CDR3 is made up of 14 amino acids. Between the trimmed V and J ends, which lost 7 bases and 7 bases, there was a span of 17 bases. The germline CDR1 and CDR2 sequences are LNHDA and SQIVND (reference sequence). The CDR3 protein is CASTSNPLPNEQFF. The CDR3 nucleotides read TGTGCCAGTACCTCAAACCCCCTACCGAATGAGCAGTTCTTC.

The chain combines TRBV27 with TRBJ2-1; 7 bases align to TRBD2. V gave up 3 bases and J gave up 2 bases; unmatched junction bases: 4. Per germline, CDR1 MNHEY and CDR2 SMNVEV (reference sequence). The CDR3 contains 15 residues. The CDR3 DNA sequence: TGTGCCAGCAGTTTGACTAGCAGCCCCTACAATGAGCAGTTCTTC. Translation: CASSLTSSPYNEQFF.

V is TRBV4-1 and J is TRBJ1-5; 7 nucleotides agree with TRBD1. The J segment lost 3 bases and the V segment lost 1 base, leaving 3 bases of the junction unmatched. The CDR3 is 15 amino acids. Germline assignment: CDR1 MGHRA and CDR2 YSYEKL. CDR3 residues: CASSQGDSPNQPQHF. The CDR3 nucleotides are TGCGCCAGCAGCCAAGGGGACAGCCCCAATCAGCCCCAGCATTTT.

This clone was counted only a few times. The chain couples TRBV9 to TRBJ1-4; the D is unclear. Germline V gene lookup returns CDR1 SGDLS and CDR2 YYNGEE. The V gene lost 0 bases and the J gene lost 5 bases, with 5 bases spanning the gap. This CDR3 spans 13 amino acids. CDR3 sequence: CASSVGSNEKLFF. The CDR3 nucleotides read TGTGCCAGCAGCGTAGGTTCGAATGAAAAACTGTTTTTT.

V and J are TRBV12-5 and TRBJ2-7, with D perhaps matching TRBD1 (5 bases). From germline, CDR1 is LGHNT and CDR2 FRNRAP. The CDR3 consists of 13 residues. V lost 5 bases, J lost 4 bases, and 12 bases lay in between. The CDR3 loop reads CASGHLKGYEQYF. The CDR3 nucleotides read TGTGCTAGTGGTCATCTAAAGGGGTACGAGCAGTACTTC.

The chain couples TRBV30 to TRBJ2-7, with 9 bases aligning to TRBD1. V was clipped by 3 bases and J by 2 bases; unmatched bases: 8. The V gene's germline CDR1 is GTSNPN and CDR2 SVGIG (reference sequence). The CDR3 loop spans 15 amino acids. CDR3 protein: CAWRHRDRVPYEQYF. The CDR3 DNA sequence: TGTGCCTGGAGGCACCGGGACAGGGTTCCCTACGAGCAGTACTTC.

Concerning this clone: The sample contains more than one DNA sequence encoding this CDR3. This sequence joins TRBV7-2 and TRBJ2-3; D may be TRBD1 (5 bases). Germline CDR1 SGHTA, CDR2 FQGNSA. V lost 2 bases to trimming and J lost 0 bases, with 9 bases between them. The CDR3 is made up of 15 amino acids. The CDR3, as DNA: TGTGCCAGCAGCTTATTGGCAGGGAGCACAGATACGCAGTATTTT. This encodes CASSLLAGSTDTQYF. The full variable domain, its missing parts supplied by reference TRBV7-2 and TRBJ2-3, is GAGVSQSPSNKVTEKGKDVELRCDPISGHTALYWYRQSLGQGLEFLIYFQGNSAPDKSGLPSDRFSAERTGGSVSTLTIQRTQQEDSAVYLCASSLLAGSTDTQYFGPGTRLTVL.

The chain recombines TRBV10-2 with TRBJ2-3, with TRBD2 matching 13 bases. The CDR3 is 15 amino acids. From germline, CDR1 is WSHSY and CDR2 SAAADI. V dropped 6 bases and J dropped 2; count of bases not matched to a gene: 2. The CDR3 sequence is CASRGLAGHTDTQYF. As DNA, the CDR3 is TGCGCCAGCAGGGGACTAGCGGGACACACAGATACGCAGTATTTT.

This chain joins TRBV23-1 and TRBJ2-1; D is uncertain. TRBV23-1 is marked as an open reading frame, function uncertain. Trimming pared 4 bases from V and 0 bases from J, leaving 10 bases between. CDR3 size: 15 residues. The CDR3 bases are TGCGCCAGCAGTCTCGACCCTAGCTCCTACAATGAGCAGTTCTTC. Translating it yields CASSLDPSSYNEQFF.

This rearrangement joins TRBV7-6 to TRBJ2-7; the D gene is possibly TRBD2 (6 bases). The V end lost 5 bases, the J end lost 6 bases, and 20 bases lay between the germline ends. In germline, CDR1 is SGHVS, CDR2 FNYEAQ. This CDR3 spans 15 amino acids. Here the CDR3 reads CASSPSEGLLCEQYF. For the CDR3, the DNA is TGTGCCAGCAGCCCGTCGGAGGGGCTCCTTTGCGAGCAGTACTTC.

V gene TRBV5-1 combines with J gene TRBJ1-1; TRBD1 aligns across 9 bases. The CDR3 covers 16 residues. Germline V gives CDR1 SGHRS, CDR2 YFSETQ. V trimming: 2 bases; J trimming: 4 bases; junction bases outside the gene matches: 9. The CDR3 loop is CASSLQGAHGITEAFF. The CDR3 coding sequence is TGCGCCAGCAGCTTACAGGGGGCGCACGGGATCACTGAAGCTTTCTTT.

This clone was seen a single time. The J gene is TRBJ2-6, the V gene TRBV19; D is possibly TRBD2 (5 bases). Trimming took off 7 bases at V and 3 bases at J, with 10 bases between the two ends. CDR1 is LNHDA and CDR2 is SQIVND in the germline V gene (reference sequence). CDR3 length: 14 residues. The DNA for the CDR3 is TGTGCCAGTAACGAGGGAGTTGGGGCCAACGTCCTGACTTTC. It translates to CASNEGVGANVLTF.

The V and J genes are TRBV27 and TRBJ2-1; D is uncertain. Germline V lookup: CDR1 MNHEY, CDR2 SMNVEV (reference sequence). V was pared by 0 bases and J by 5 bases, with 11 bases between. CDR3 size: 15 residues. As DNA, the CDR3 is TGTGCCAGCAGTTTATCGCGTGTAGACAACAATGAGCAGTTCTTC. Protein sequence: CASSLSRVDNNEQFF.

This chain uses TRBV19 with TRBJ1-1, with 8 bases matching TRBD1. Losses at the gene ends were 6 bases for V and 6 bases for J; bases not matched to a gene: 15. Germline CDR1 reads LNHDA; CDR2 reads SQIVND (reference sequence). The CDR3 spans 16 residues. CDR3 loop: CASSPPSQGANAEAFF. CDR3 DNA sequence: TGTGCCAGTAGCCCTCCCTCCCAGGGGGCCAACGCTGAAGCTTTCTTT.

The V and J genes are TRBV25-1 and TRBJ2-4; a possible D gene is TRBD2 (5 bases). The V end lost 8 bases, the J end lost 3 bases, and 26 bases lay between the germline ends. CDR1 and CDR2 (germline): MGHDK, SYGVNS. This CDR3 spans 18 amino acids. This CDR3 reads CASSGISEVRGSKNIQYF. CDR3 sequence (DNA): TGTGCCAGCTCTGGGATTAGCGAGGTGCGAGGGAGCAAAAACATTCAGTACTTC.

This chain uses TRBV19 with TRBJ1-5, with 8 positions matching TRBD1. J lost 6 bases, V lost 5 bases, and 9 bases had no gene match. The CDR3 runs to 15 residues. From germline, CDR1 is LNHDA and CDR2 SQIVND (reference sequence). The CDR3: CASSFGQGPLQPQHF. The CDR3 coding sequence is TGTGCCAGTAGTTTCGGACAGGGCCCCCTTCAGCCCCAGCATTTT.

CDR3 sequence reads: CASSRDRGASTEAFF. CDR3 DNA: TGCGCCAGCAGCAGGGACAGGGGCGCGAGCACTGAAGCTTTCTTT. This rearrangement joins TRBV5-1 to TRBJ1-1; 10 nucleotides line up with TRBD1. Germline V gene sequence: CDR1 SGHRS, CDR2 YFSETQ. This CDR3 has 15 amino acids. V lost 4 bases and J lost 4; bases outside the gene matches: 7.

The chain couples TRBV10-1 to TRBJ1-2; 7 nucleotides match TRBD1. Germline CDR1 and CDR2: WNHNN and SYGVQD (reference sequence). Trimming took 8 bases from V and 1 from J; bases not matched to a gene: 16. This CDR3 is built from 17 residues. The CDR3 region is CASPARQGMGYNYGYTF. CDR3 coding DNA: TGCGCCAGCCCCGCTCGACAGGGAATGGGTTATAACTATGGCTACACCTTC.

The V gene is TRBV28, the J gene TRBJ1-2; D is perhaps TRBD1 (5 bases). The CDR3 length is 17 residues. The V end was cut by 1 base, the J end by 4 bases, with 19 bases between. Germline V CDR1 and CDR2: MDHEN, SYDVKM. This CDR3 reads CASSLLGRADLSYGYTF. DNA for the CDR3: TGTGCCAGCAGTTTATTGGGGCGTGCGGATCTCAGCTATGGCTACACCTTC.

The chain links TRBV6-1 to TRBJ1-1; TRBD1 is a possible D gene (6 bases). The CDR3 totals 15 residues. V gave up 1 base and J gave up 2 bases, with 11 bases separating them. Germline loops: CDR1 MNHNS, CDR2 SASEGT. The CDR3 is CASSEVGGPNTEAFF. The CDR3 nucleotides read TGTGCCAGCAGTGAAGTGGGGGGGCCAAACACTGAAGCTTTCTTT.